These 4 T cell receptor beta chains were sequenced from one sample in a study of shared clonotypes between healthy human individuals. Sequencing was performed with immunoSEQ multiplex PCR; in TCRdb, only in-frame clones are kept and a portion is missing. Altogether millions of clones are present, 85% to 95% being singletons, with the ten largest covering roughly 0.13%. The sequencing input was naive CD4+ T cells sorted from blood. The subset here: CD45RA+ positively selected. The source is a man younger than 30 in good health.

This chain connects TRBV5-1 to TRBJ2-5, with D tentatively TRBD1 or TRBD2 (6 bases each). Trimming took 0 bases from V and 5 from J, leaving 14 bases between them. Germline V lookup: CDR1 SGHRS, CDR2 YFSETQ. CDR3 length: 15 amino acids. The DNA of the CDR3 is TGCGCCAGCAGCTTGGACCCAGGGGCGGGGGAGACCCAGTACTTC. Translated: CASSLDPGAGETQYF.

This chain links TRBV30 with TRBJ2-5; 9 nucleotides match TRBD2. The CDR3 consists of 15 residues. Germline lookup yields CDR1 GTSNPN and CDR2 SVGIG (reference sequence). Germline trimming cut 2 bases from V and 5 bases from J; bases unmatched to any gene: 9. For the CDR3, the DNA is TGTGCCTGGAGTCAGGCGGGAGGGCCCACGGAGACCCAGTACTTC. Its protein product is CAWSQAGGPTETQYF.

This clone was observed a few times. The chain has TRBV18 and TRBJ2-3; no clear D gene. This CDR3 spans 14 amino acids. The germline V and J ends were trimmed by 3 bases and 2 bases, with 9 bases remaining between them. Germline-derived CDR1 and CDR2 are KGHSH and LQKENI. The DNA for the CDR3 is TGTGCCAGCTCACCGATGACGGTCACAGATACGCAGTATTTT. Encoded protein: CASSPMTVTDTQYF.

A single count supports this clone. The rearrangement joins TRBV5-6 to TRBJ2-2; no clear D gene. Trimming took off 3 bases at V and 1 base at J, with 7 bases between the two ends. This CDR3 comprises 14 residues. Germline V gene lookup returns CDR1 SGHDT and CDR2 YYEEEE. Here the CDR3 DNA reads TGTGCCAGCAGCTCGAACCTGAACACCGGGGAGCTGTTTTTT. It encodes CASSSNLNTGELFF.